Below, 20 T cell receptor beta chains from the same sample are listed, as sequenced in a study of blood T cell repertoires in COVID-19. TCRdb's table, derived via immunoSEQ multiplex PCR, lists solely in-frame clones and lacks some. The table shows about 190,000 clones, with around 80% occurring only once. Sequencing was carried out using peripheral blood. The source is a man aged 50 to 60 who had recovered from COVID-19.

This clone was recorded once. The chain combines TRBV6-1 with TRBJ1-5; tentative D call: TRBD1 (5 bases). Germline CDR1 MNHNS, CDR2 SASEGT. V was clipped by 1 base and J by 9 bases, with 16 bases between them. The CDR3 contains 15 residues. The CDR3 reads CASSEVSERRGPQHF. CDR3 in DNA: TGTGCCAGCAGTGAAGTATCGGAGCGGAGGGGGCCCCAGCATTTT.

Concerning this clone: This may be a read error, as it is one base from a much larger clone. The CDR3 DNA reads TGCAGTGCTAGACAGAACACTGAAGCTTTCTTT. Amino acid sequence: CSARQNTEAFF. The chain combines TRBV20-1 with TRBJ1-1; no reliable D call. CDR3 size: 11 residues. Germline V CDR1 and CDR2: DFQATT, SNEGSKA (reference sequence). Trimming left V 2 bases short and J 1 base short, with 2 bases between.

The V gene is TRBV3-1 (or the pseudogene TRBV3-2), the J gene TRBJ1-4; no clear D. CDR1 LGHDT and CDR2 YNNKEL come from the germline V gene (reference sequence). The CDR3 has 12 amino acids. Between the trimmed V and J ends, which lost 1 base and 8 bases, there was a span of 5 bases. CDR3 protein: CASSQVREKLFF. The CDR3 bases are TGTGCCAGCAGCCAAGTGAGGGAAAAACTGTTTTTT.

V and J are TRBV29-1 and TRBJ2-7, with a weak D call TRBD1 (6 bases). V dropped 4 bases and J dropped 3 bases, with 16 bases sitting between them. CDR1 is SQVTM, CDR2 ANQGSEA, per germline. The CDR3 totals 14 residues. CDR3 DNA: TGCAGCGTTGTGAGCAGGGGTACCCTCTACGAGCAGTACTTC. This codes for CSVVSRGTLYEQYF.

The chain has TRBV6-5 and TRBJ2-1; D is undetermined. From germline, CDR1 is MNHEY and CDR2 SVGAGI. V was trimmed by 0 bases and J by 11 bases, leaving 14 bases between them. The CDR3 has 14 residues. CDR3 region: CASSYSSPGDKQFF. Written as DNA, the CDR3 is TGTGCCAGCAGTTACTCGAGTCCGGGTGATAAGCAGTTCTTC.

The rearrangement links TRBV20-1 to TRBJ2-7; 9 bases align to TRBD2. This CDR3 contains 14 residues. Germline CDR1 is DFQATT and CDR2 is SNEGSKA (reference sequence). J lost 4 bases, V lost 3 bases, and 7 bases had no gene match. DNA for the CDR3: TGCAGTGCTAGTTTTTCTAGCGGGATATACGAGCAGTACTTC. It encodes CSASFSSGIYEQYF.

V is TRBV18 and J is TRBJ2-1; weak D call: TRBD2 (5 bases). In germline, CDR1 is KGHSH, CDR2 LQKENI. The V end was cut by 1 base, the J end by 4 bases, with 14 bases between. The CDR3 loop spans 16 amino acids. CDR3 DNA: TGTGCCAGCTCACCACTGGGCGGGCAGAAGTACAATGAGCAGTTCTTC. Its protein product is CASSPLGGQKYNEQFF.

This clone was found a few times. This chain connects TRBV7-3 to TRBJ2-5; TRBD2 agrees at 8 bases. CDR1 and CDR2 (germline): SGHTA, FQGTGA. The CDR3 runs to 14 residues. V lost 5 bases to trimming and J lost 7 bases; unmatched junction nucleotides: 9. The chain's CDR3 is CASSPTSGSGTQYF. CDR3 sequence (DNA): TGTGCCAGCAGCCCGACAAGCGGGAGTGGGACCCAGTACTTC.

The chain combines TRBV19 with TRBJ2-4; 8 bases align to TRBD2. The junction had 11 bases not matched to a gene; V was cut back by 3 bases and J by 1 base. The CDR3 covers 18 residues. Germline V lookup: CDR1 LNHDA, CDR2 SQIVND (reference sequence). This CDR3 reads CASSIAGVSGSAKNIQYF. The CDR3 nucleotides are TGTGCCAGTAGTATCGCGGGTGTAAGCGGGAGTGCCAAAAACATTCAGTACTTC.

The V and J genes are TRBV4-3 and TRBJ1-5; TRBD1 aligns across 8 bases. V lost 4 bases, J lost 6 bases, and 8 bases stayed unmatched. Germline V gene sequence: CDR1 LGHNA, CDR2 YSLEER. The CDR3 covers 15 residues. The CDR3 DNA follows: TGCGCCAGCAGCCGGACAGGGCGGGGGGGTCAGCCCCAGCATTTT. Translating it yields CASSRTGRGGQPQHF.

This clone has a single count. The chain combines TRBV4-2 with TRBJ2-3; D is ambiguous. Germline V gives CDR1 LGHNA, CDR2 YNFKEQ. This CDR3 region has 16 residues. The ends were cut back, 1 base at V and 0 bases at J, with 11 bases in the middle. This CDR3 reads CASSQVGPTSTDTQYF. CDR3 DNA sequence: TGTGCCAGCAGCCAAGTTGGCCCGACTAGCACAGATACGCAGTATTTT.

The chain is built from TRBV4-2 and TRBJ1-2, with TRBD1 identical over 8 bases. V was clipped by 0 bases and J by 7 bases; unmatched bases: 4. The CDR3 length is 14 residues. Germline V gene lookup returns CDR1 LGHNA and CDR2 YNFKEQ. The CDR3, as DNA: TGTGCCAGCAGCCAAGACAGGGGGCCAGGTGGCTACACCTTC. This gives the protein CASSQDRGPGGYTF.

The chain joins TRBV15 to TRBJ2-7; 10 bases are a match to TRBD2. The length of the CDR3 is 14 residues. In germline, CDR1 is LNHNV, CDR2 YYDKDF (reference sequence). V trimming: 4 bases; J trimming: 3 bases; junction bases outside the gene matches: 3. The CDR3 nucleotides are TGTGCCACCAGCACTAGCGGGAGTGACTACGAGCAGTACTTC. Translating gives CATSTSGSDYEQYF.

The gene calls are TRBV30 and TRBJ1-1, with D hard to call. This CDR3 spans 12 amino acids. Trimming stripped 0 bases from V and 13 bases from J, with 15 bases between. CDR1 GTSNPN and CDR2 SVGIG come from the germline V gene (reference sequence). In nucleotides, the CDR3 is TGTGCCTGGAGTGTAGAGAGGGCCCAAGGTTTCTTT. This encodes CAWSVERAQGFF.

The rearrangement joins TRBV7-9 to TRBJ2-1, with unresolved D. Trimming stripped 7 bases from V and 11 bases from J, with 15 bases between. The CDR3 totals 12 residues. The germline V gene encodes CDR1 SEHNR and CDR2 FQNEAQ (reference sequence). For the CDR3, the DNA is TGTGCCAGCACCGCGACGGAGATCCAGCAGTTCTTC. Encoded protein: CASTATEIQQFF.

The chain joins TRBV24-1 to TRBJ1-1; a weak D match, TRBD1 (6 bases). Trimming took 9 bases from V and 0 from J, leaving 16 bases between them. The CDR3 sequence is 15 residues long. The germline V gene encodes CDR1 KGHDR and CDR2 SFDVKD. CDR3 nucleotides: TGTGCCACCTCCACGGGGAGGGGGATGAACACTGAAGCTTTCTTT. Translated, it gives CATSTGRGMNTEAFF.

The chain uses TRBV28 and TRBJ2-7, with 8 bases matching TRBD2. The CDR3 contains 15 residues. The J segment lost 4 bases and the V segment lost 7 bases, leaving 12 bases of the junction unmatched. Germline values: CDR1 MDHEN, CDR2 SYDVKM. The CDR3 bases are TGTGCCAGCACCCGTCGCCTAGCGGGTACGTACGAGCAGTACTTC. Its translation: CASTRRLAGTYEQYF.

The chain links TRBV4-2 to TRBJ2-7; TRBD2 aligns across 9 bases. The germline CDR1 and CDR2 sequences are LGHNA and YNFKEQ. V lost 0 bases to trimming and J lost 4 bases; unmatched junction nucleotides: 7. There are 16 residues in the CDR3. The chain's CDR3 is CASSQEPGTSFYEQYF. CDR3 coding DNA: TGTGCCAGCAGCCAAGAACCCGGGACTAGCTTTTACGAGCAGTACTTC.

The chain couples TRBV4-1 to TRBJ1-4; D is perhaps TRBD1 (6 bases). The V gene's germline CDR1 is MGHRA and CDR2 YSYEKL. There are 15 residues in the CDR3. V lost 2 bases, J lost 5 bases, and 12 bases lay in between. CDR3 loop: CASSQQGMMNEKLFF. CDR3 coding DNA: TGCGCCAGCAGCCAACAGGGGATGATGAATGAAAAACTGTTTTTT.

This clone was found once. The chain employs TRBV6-2 or TRBV6-3 and TRBJ2-5; 7 bases line up with TRBD2. The CDR3 is 16 residues long. The germline gives CDR1 MNHEY, CDR2 SVGEGT. V lost 3 bases, J lost 3 bases, and 10 bases stayed unmatched. The CDR3 region is CASSYMAGVLEETQYF. In nucleotides, the CDR3 is TGTGCCAGCAGTTATATGGCGGGAGTTTTAGAAGAGACCCAGTACTTC.